This T cell receptor beta chain derives from a study of cytomegalovirus exposure and HLA in healthy donors. As for the study in general: Within an early data release were around 80 million unique TCRs drawn from HLA-typed donors.

With respect to this clone: Its specificity is not known.

The PCR was carried out with 60 Vbeta primers and 13 Jbeta primers. Assay used: immunoSEQ multiplex PCR; TCRdb lists only in-frame clones, some missing. The top ten hold around 1% of the sample, which has 95,000 to 150,000 clones, about three quarters seen once. The CDR3 is 13 amino acids. V lost 0 bases to trimming and J lost 11 bases, with 13 bases between them. Germline V gives CDR1 SGDLS, CDR2 YYNGEE. Whole-study results and caveats: Roughly even sequencing depth across donors was the assumption behind the presence/absence analyses. Most CMV-associated TCR beta chains were later found to appear HLA-restricted. While the bulk of TCR sequences proved rare, some public TCRs turned up in many donors.

This sequence originates from a woman in her 30s in good health and CMV-seronegative. The V call is TRBV9, the J call TRBJ2-3, with D maybe TRBD1 (6 bases). Sequencing used PBMCs. The CDR3 spells CASSVEWTEEQYF. For the CDR3, the DNA is TGTGCCAGCAGCGTAGAATGGACAGAAGAGCAGTATTTT.